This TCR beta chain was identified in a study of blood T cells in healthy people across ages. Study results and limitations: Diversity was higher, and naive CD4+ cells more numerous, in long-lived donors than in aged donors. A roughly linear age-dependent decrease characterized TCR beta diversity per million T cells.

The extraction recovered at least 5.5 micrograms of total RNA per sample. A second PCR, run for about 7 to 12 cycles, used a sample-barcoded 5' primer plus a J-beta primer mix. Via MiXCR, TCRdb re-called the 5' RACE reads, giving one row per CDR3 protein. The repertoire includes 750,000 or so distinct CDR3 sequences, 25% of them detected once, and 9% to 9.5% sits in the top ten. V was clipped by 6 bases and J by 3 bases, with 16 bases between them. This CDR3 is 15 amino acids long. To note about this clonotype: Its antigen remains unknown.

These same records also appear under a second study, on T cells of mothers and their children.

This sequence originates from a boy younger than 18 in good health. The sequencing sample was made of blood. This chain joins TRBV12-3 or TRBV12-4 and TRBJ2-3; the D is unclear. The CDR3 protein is CASSYLFKGTDTQYF. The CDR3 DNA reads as TGTGCCAGCAGCTATCTGTTCAAGGGTACAGATACGCAGTATTTT.